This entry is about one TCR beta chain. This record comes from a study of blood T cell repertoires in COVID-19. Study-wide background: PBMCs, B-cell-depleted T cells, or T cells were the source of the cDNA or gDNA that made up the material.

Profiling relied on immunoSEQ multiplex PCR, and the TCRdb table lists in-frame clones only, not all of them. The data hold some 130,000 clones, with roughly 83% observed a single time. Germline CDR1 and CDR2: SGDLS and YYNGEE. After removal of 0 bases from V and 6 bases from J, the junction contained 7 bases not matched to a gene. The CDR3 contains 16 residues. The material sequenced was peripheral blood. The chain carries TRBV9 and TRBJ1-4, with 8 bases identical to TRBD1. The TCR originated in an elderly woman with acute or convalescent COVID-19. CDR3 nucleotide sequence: TGTGCCAGCAGCGTAGGACCAGGGGGCGAGTATGAAAAACTGTTTTTT. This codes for CASSVGPGGEYEKLFF. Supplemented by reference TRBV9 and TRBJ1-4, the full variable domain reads DSGVTQTPKHLITATGQRVTLRCSPRSGDLSVYWYQQSLDQGLQFLIQYYNGEERAKGNILERFSAQQFPDLHSELNLSSLELGDSALYFCASSVGPGGEYEKLFFGSGTQLSVL.